This T cell receptor (beta chain) stems from a study of regulatory T cells in long-lasting Graves disease. Whole-study findings and limits: New patients shared over 800 public clonotypes, fewer than the approximately 2,500 shared by persistent patients. TRBV28, TRBJ1-2 and TRBJ2-5 emerged as the favored segments in persistent disease.

Time point reported: newly diagnosed GD, antithyroid drugs for less than 3 months. PBMCs provided the RNA from which the TCR library was made. Under American Thyroid Association guidelines, Graves' disease was diagnosed. iRepertoire HTBI primers and Arm-PCR of CDR3 regions built TCR beta libraries. Using its own MiXCR run on the multiplex PCR reads, TCRdb lists one record per CDR3 protein. The data show roughly 500,000 distinct CDR3 sequences, about 13% seen once. The V and J ends lost 2 bases and 3 bases, in that order; junction bases with no gene match: 4. Germline V gene data show CDR1 as SGHAT and CDR2 as FQDESV (reference sequence). The length of the CDR3 is 15 residues. In regard to this clonotype: No antigen is known for it.

These data were also filed under a second study, of T cells in Graves' hyperthyroidism and ophthalmopathy. That paper adds: First-round RT-PCR of the TCR CDR3 relied on the HTBI primer set.

The chain employs TRBV11-1 and TRBJ2-7, with 10 bases identical to TRBD2. The sequencing here drew on peripheral blood mononuclear cells (PBMCs), taken at new diagnosis, from a patient treated with antithyroid drugs. The origin of this receptor is a young man with Graves disease. The CDR3 protein is CASSLLAGAFYEQYF. In nucleotides, the CDR3 is TGTGCCAGCAGCTTACTAGCGGGGGCTTTCTACGAGCAGTACTTC.